The sequence of this T cell receptor beta chain was determined in a study of identical twins. There are 14 residues in the CDR3. Germline CDR1 reads KGHDR; CDR2 reads SFDVKD. Trimming at V came to 2 bases and at J to 4 bases, leaving 2 bases not matched to a gene. As regards this clonotype: The antigen is undetermined.

TCRdb itself ran the 5' RACE reads through MiXCR, one entry per CDR3 protein. Seen here are a few hundred thousand distinct CDR3 sequences, about 6.7% observed once, and the top ten hold 13% to 15%. Study-level findings and limits: Analyses based on zero insertions could be partly confounded by invariant MAIT and iNKT cells. It was cross-sectional statistical analysis, not following the same donors, that the conclusions relied on.

This same sample was also taken into another study, of T cells expressing NK-cell markers. According to that study: Beta-chain profiling covered CD3+CD56+NKG2C+, CD3+CD56+NKG2C- and CD3+CD56-NKG2C+ sorted subsets. Restricting sorting to alpha-beta TCR T cells was achieved in several experiments by an anti-gamma-delta TCR antibody.

The chain recombines TRBV24-1 with TRBJ2-5; 8 positions agree with TRBD1. The specimen was CD8+ T cells sorted from blood. This receptor was identified in a woman aged 18-29 years in good health. CDR3 nucleotide sequence: TGTGCCACCAGTGATTCGGGGACAGGAGAGACCCAGTACTTC. Its protein product is CATSDSGTGETQYF.